Listed here are 14 T cell receptor beta chains from one sample, sequenced in a study of shared clonotypes between healthy human individuals. Assay used: immunoSEQ multiplex PCR; TCRdb lists only in-frame clones, some missing. This table has roughly 660,000 clones, about 92% appearing once. Specimen: memory CD8+ T cells from PBMCs. Subset meaning: CD45RO+ cells pooled with CCR7-negative TemRA cells. The origin of the receptors is a man younger than 30 in good health. Some clones in this sample may be carry-over from other donors' samples.

This clone was seen just once. This chain links TRBV6-5 with TRBJ2-3, with TRBD2 as a possible D gene (5 bases). The CDR3 length is 15 residues. Deletions cut 5 bases from V and 1 base from J, with 13 bases between. From germline, CDR1 is MNHEY and CDR2 SVGAGI. CDR3 residues: CASSNIGLGTDTQYF. CDR3 sequence (DNA): TGTGCCAGCAGTAACATTGGACTTGGCACAGATACGCAGTATTTT.

The rearrangement links TRBV19 to TRBJ2-5, with D perhaps TRBD1 (6 bases). Germline V gives CDR1 LNHDA, CDR2 SQIVND (reference sequence). Trimming took 6 bases from V and 6 from J, leaving 14 bases between them. The CDR3 totals 13 residues. The CDR3 loop reads CASRGAMTKTQYF. CDR3 DNA sequence: TGTGCCAGTAGGGGGGCAATGACGAAGACCCAGTACTTC.

This rearrangement joins TRBV14 to TRBJ1-1; D is unclear. V gave up 3 bases and J gave up 10 bases, with 15 bases separating them. CDR3 length: 13 amino acids. Germline-derived CDR1 and CDR2 are SGHDN and FVKESK. CDR3 residues: CASSHHPRAVAFF. The CDR3 nucleotides are TGTGCCAGCAGCCACCACCCCCGGGCGGTAGCTTTCTTT.

V usage is TRBV9 and J usage is TRBJ2-3, with D possibly TRBD2 on 5 matching bases. Germline V gene sequence: CDR1 SGDLS, CDR2 YYNGEE. With 2 bases removed from V and 0 bases from J, the gap between germline ends came to 16 bases. This CDR3 spans 17 amino acids. DNA for the CDR3: TGTGCCAGCAGCGTTTCCAAGCGGCCTACTAGCACAGATACGCAGTATTTT. Protein sequence: CASSVSKRPTSTDTQYF.

This chain uses TRBV25-1 with TRBJ2-7; 9 nucleotides line up with TRBD2. V gave up 6 bases and J gave up 2 bases; unmatched junction bases: 2. CDR1 and CDR2 (germline): MGHDK, SYGVNS. This CDR3 is 13 amino acids long. The CDR3 is CASSRLAAYEQYF. The CDR3 DNA sequence: TGTGCCAGCAGCCGACTAGCGGCCTACGAGCAGTACTTC.

This chain joins TRBV6-5 and TRBJ2-7; D gene ambiguous. Germline CDR1 and CDR2: MNHEY and SVGAGI. The CDR3 runs 9 residues. Trimming pared 8 bases from V and 9 bases from J, leaving 8 bases between. The CDR3 loop is CASSPGQYF. The CDR3 region has the DNA TGTGCCAGCTCCCCCGGGCAGTACTTC.

The rearrangement links TRBV10-3 to TRBJ2-7; no reliable D call. CDR3 length: 14 residues. In germline, CDR1 is ENHRY, CDR2 SYGVKD. The V and J ends lost 7 bases and 2 bases respectively, with 15 bases between them. The CDR3 protein is CAIKSSSRTYEQYF. Here the CDR3 DNA reads TGTGCCATCAAATCATCATCGAGGACCTACGAGCAGTACTTC.

This rearrangement joins TRBV30 to TRBJ2-1, with a weak D call TRBD1 (5 bases). CDR1 and CDR2 (germline): GTSNPN, SVGIG (reference sequence). Trimming took 1 base from V and 8 from J, leaving 12 bases between them. The CDR3 covers 13 residues. The CDR3 DNA follows: TGTGCCTGGAGTGGACCCTGGGGCTATGAGCAGTTCTTC. Protein: CAWSGPWGYEQFF.

To note about this clone: This same CDR3 is encoded by further DNA sequences in the sample. This rearrangement joins TRBV5-1 to TRBJ2-7; D may be TRBD1 (6 bases). The CDR3 is made up of 14 amino acids. The germline gives CDR1 SGHRS, CDR2 YFSETQ. Deletions cut 5 bases from V and 4 bases from J, with 16 bases between. CDR3 in amino acids: CASSLQGPSYEQYF. The CDR3 region has the DNA TGCGCCAGCAGTTTGCAGGGGCCCTCATACGAGCAGTACTTC.

This chain joins TRBV7-9 and TRBJ2-2; tentatively, D is TRBD2 (6 bases). Germline V gene sequence: CDR1 SEHNR, CDR2 FQNEAQ (reference sequence). The V end lost 5 bases, the J end lost 3 bases, and 10 bases lay between the germline ends. The CDR3 contains 14 residues. In nucleotides, the CDR3 is TGTGCCAGCAGCCCCCGGGACTACACCGGGGAGCTGTTTTTT. This translates into CASSPRDYTGELFF.

The J gene is TRBJ2-5, the V gene TRBV7-9, with TRBD1 matching 10 bases. The V gene end was trimmed by 4 bases and the J gene end by 5 bases; junction bases not matched to a gene: 7. This CDR3 comprises 15 residues. The germline V gene encodes CDR1 SEHNR and CDR2 FQNEAQ (reference sequence). CDR3 bases: TGTGCCAGCAGCTACACGACAGGGGGCCGGGAGACCCAGTACTTC. It specifies CASSYTTGGRETQYF.

This sequence joins TRBV27 and TRBJ2-3; unclear D gene. CDR1 and CDR2 from the germline V gene are MNHEY and SMNVEV (reference sequence). The CDR3 contains 13 residues. The V end lost 2 bases, the J end lost 5 bases, and 8 bases lay between the germline ends. This chain's CDR3 is CASSLNVGDTQYF. The CDR3 DNA sequence: TGTGCCAGCAGTTTAAATGTTGGAGATACGCAGTATTTT.

This clone was counted a single time. This chain links TRBV7-9 with TRBJ1-2, with D tentatively TRBD1 (6 bases). This CDR3 region has 13 residues. Deletions cut 6 bases from V and 6 bases from J, with 14 bases between. Germline V gene data show CDR1 as SEHNR and CDR2 as FQNEAQ (reference sequence). The CDR3 protein is CASSLEGGHGYTF. The CDR3 coding sequence is TGTGCCAGCAGTCTTGAGGGGGGTCATGGCTACACCTTC.

The rearrangement joins TRBV6-4 to TRBJ2-1, with TRBD1 matching 7 bases. The ends lost 5 bases at V and 8 bases at J; junction bases unmatched: 6. The CDR3 extends over 13 amino acids. Germline-derived CDR1 and CDR2 are MRHNA and SNTAGT. CDR3 region: CASSPRTGYEQFF. The CDR3, as DNA: TGTGCCAGCAGTCCCAGGACAGGTTATGAGCAGTTCTTC.